This T cell receptor (beta chain) was identified during a study of blood T cells in healthy people across ages. Primers used in a second PCR of roughly 7 to 11 cycles were a sample-barcoded 5' primer and a J-beta primer mix. A template-switch adaptor containing 12 random nucleotides labeled each cDNA molecule. TCRdb ran MiXCR on the 5' RACE reads and lists one entry per CDR3 protein. This repertoire shows about 840,000 distinct CDR3 sequences, around 29% found once; its top ten account for around 9.6%. The CDR3 is 13 amino acids. V lost 3 bases, J lost 5 bases, and 8 bases lay in between. Germline assignment: CDR1 KGHSH and CDR2 LQKENI. These sequences were also reported in another study, on T cells of mothers and their children.

The receptor was derived from a middle-aged woman in good health. Sequencing was carried out using blood. This sequence joins TRBV18 and TRBJ2-1; D ambiguous. The CDR3 DNA reads as TGTGCCAGCTCACCCGGCGTCAACAATGAGCAGTTCTTC. This gives the protein CASSPGVNNEQFF.